What follows are 9 T cell receptor beta chains derived from one specimen sequenced in a study of T cells in Graves' hyperthyroidism and ophthalmopathy. From RNA transcripts, TCR beta CDR3 regions were amplified. The TCR CDR3 was amplified in a first-round RT-PCR using the HTBI primer set. Each CDR3 protein is one row after TCRdb ran MiXCR on the multiplex PCR reads. The sample has under 650,000 distinct CDR3 sequences, 15% to 20% seen once; the top ten hold 3% to 4.5%. The specimen was blood. The receptor set was obtained from a woman in her twenties or thirties with Graves' hyperthyroidism.

This chain joins TRBV28 and TRBJ1-4; no definite D call. The CDR3 has 14 amino acids. The ends were cut back, 7 bases at V and 2 bases at J, with 11 bases in the middle. CDR1 MDHEN and CDR2 SYDVKM come from the germline V gene. CDR3 coding DNA: TGTGCCAGCAACCGGGGTGGCACTAATGAAAAACTGTTTTTT. Translated: CASNRGGTNEKLFF.

V usage is TRBV12-3 or TRBV12-4 and J usage is TRBJ2-2; no clear D gene. There are 15 residues in the CDR3. The V end lost 1 base, the J end lost 1 base, and 7 bases lay between the germline ends. The CDR3 DNA is TGTGCCAGCAGTTTAGACACGGTGAACACCGGGGAGCTGTTTTTT. The encoded protein is CASSLDTVNTGELFF.

The CDR3 loop is CASSFSGRLSYNEQYF. The CDR3 DNA sequence: TGTGCCAGCAGCTTTAGCGGGAGATTATCCTACAATGAGCAGTACTTC. The chain uses TRBV7-3 and TRBJ2-1; TRBD2 matches 9 bases. The tail of the sequence fits TRBJ2-7 better, so the J call may be wrong. The CDR3 loop spans 16 amino acids. Germline V gene data show CDR1 as SGHTA and CDR2 as FQGTGA.

The genes are TRBV4-2 and TRBJ2-7; D is perhaps TRBD1 (6 bases). This CDR3 region has 13 residues. The germline gives CDR1 LGHNA, CDR2 YNFKEQ. With 3 bases removed from V and 6 bases from J, the gap between germline ends came to 12 bases. The CDR3 protein is CASSQASGVEQYF. The DNA of the CDR3 is TGTGCCAGCAGCCAGGCCTCAGGGGTCGAGCAGTACTTC.

This clonotype came up a few times. The chain is built from TRBV6-1 and TRBJ2-5; 7 bases are a match to TRBD2. CDR3 size: 14 residues. With 6 bases clipped from V and 1 base from J, the junction kept 5 bases outside the gene matches. Germline CDR1 MNHNS, CDR2 SASEGT. The CDR3 loop reads CASRSGTTQETQYF. CDR3 nucleotide sequence: TGTGCCAGCAGGTCCGGGACTACCCAAGAGACCCAGTACTTC.

In its sample, this clonotype was seen many times. This chain connects TRBV28 to TRBJ2-7, with a tentative D call TRBD2 (7 bases). The CDR3 is 14 amino acids. Per the germline V gene, CDR1 is MDHEN and CDR2 is SYDVKM. Trimming cost V 4 bases and J 1 base, with 11 bases left between them. The CDR3 DNA reads TGTGCCAGCAGTTCACAGGGAGGGTCCTACGAGCAGTACTTC. Protein: CASSSQGGSYEQYF.

CDR3 sequence reads: CASEVAGGNTEAFF. CDR3 nucleotide sequence: TGTGCCAGCGAAGTAGCGGGTGGGAACACTGAAGCTTTCTTT. This chain connects TRBV7-9 to TRBJ1-1, with D unclear. V was clipped by 8 bases and J by 1 base, with 14 bases between them. The CDR3 has 14 residues. The germline CDR1 and CDR2 sequences are SEHNR and FQNEAQ (reference sequence).

This clonotype was detected many times. The chain carries TRBV28 and TRBJ2-7; 12 positions match TRBD1. The germline V gene encodes CDR1 MDHEN and CDR2 SYDVKM. J lost 7 bases, V lost 0 bases, and 4 bases had no gene match. The CDR3 runs to 15 residues. CDR3 amino acids: CASSLWGQGAREQYF. The CDR3, as DNA: TGTGCCAGCAGTTTATGGGGACAGGGGGCGAGAGAGCAGTACTTC.

Ten or more counts support this clonotype. The chain links TRBV7-2 to TRBJ2-7; TRBD2 aligns across 12 bases. CDR1 is SGHTA, CDR2 FQGNSA, per germline. The CDR3 totals 16 residues. Trimming at V came to 5 bases and at J to 0 bases, leaving 5 bases not matched to a gene. The CDR3 region is CASSRTSGIFSYEQYF. The DNA for the CDR3 is TGTGCCAGCAGCCGGACTAGCGGGATCTTCTCCTACGAGCAGTACTTC.